This T cell receptor beta chain comes out of a study of early T cells in non-severe SARS-CoV-2 infection. Germline loops: CDR1 ENHRY, CDR2 SYGVKD. The V segment lost 0 bases and the J segment 12 bases; nucleotides outside the gene matches: 8. The CDR3 has 15 amino acids. This clonotype showed up just a few times. Attachment of unique molecular identifiers was made to individual cDNA molecules. TCRdb re-analysed the 5' RACE reads in MiXCR, keeping a single row per CDR3 protein. The repertoire includes approximately 56,000 distinct CDR3 sequences, 10% to 13% of them detected once, and 6.5% sits in the top ten.

Sample: whole blood. The chain links TRBV10-3 to TRBJ1-5; 10 bases match TRBD1. The sequence was obtained from an adult who was a healthcare worker with PCR-confirmed SARS-CoV-2 infection or an uninfected control (not recorded which). The CDR3 nucleotides are TGTGCCATCAGTGAGTCCGGGACAGGGGCCGCCGTCCAGCATTTT. Its protein is CAISESGTGAAVQHF.